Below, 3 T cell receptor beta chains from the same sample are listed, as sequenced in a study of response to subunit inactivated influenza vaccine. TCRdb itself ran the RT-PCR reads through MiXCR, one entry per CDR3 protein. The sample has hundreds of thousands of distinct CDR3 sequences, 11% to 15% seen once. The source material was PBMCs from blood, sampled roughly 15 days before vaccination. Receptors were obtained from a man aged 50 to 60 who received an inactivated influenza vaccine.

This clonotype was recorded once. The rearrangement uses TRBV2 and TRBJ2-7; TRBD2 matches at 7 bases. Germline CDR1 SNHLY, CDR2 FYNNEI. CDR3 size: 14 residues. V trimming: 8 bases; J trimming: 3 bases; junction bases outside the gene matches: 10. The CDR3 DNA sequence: TGTGCCAGCGGGATGCGCGGGGGTGGCTACGAGCAGTACTTC. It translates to CASGMRGGGYEQYF. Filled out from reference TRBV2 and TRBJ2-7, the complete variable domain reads EPEVTQTPSHQVTQMGQEVILRCVPISNHLYFYWYRQILGQKVEFLVSFYNNEISEKSEIFDDQFSVERPDGSNFTLKIRSTKLEDSAMYFCASGMRGGGYEQYFGPGTRLTVT.

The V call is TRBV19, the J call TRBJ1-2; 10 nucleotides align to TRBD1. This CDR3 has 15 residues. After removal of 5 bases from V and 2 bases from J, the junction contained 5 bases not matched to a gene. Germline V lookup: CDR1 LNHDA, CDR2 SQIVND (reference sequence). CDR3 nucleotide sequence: TGTGCCAGTAGTCACGACAGGGGGCGCAACTATGGCTACACCTTC. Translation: CASSHDRGRNYGYTF. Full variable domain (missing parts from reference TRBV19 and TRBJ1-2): DGGITQSPKYLFRKEGQNVTLSCEQNLNHDAMYWYRQDPGQGLRLIYYSQIVNDFQKGDIAEGYSVSREKKESFPLTVTSAQKNPTAFYLCASSHDRGRNYGYTFGSGTRLTVV.

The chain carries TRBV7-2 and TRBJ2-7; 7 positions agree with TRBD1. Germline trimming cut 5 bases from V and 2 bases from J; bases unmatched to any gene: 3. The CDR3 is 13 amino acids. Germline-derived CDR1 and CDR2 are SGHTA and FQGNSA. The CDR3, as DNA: TGTGCCAGCAGCCGGGACAGACCCTACGAGCAGTACTTC. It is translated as CASSRDRPYEQYF.